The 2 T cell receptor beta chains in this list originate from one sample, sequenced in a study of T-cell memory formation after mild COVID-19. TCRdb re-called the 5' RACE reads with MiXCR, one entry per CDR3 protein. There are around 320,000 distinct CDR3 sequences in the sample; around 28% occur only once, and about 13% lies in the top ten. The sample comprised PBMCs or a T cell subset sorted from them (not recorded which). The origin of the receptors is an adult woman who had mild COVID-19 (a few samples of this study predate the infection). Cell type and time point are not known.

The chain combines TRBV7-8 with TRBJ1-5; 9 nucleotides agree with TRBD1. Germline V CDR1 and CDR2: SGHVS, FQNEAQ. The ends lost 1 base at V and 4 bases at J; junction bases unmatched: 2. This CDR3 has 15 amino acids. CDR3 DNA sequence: TGTGCCAGCAGCTTAGGACAGGGGGAGAATCAGCCCCAGCATTTT. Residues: CASSLGQGENQPQHF. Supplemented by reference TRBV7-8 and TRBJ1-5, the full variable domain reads GAGVSQSPRYKVAKRGQDVALRCDPISGHVSLFWYQQALGQGPEFLTYFQNEAQLDKSGLPSDRFFAERPEGSVSTLKIQRTQQEDSAVYLCASSLGQGENQPQHFGDGTRLSIL.

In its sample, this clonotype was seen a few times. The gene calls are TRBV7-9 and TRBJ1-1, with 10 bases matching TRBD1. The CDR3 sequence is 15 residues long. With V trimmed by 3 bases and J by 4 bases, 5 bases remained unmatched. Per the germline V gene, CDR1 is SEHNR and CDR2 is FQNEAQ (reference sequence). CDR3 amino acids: CASSFFGTGVTEAFF. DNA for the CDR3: TGTGCCAGCAGCTTTTTCGGGACAGGGGTCACTGAAGCTTTCTTT.